These 13 T cell receptor beta chains were sequenced from one sample in a study of blood T cell repertoires in COVID-19. Data came from immunoSEQ multiplex PCR; TCRdb stores just in-frame clones and leaves some out. The table lists tens of thousands of clones, roughly nine tenths of them singletons. Sequencing was carried out using peripheral blood. The receptors come from a woman in her fifties or sixties with active or convalescent COVID-19.

The chain is built from TRBV20-1 and TRBJ1-2; no firm D call. CDR3 size: 11 residues. Trimming took 2 bases from V and 6 from J, leaving 7 bases between them. Germline V gene data show CDR1 as DFQATT and CDR2 as SNEGSKA (reference sequence). The CDR3 here is CSARSEDGYTF. The CDR3 DNA reads TGCAGTGCTAGATCGGAGGATGGCTACACCTTC.

The gene calls are TRBV12-3 or TRBV12-4 and TRBJ1-5, with D hard to call. V lost 5 bases to trimming and J lost 9 bases, with 8 bases between them. This CDR3 comprises 11 residues. The CDR3 spells CASSPRGPQHF. DNA for the CDR3: TGTGCCAGCAGTCCCCGAGGGCCCCAGCATTTT.

This chain joins TRBV7-8 and TRBJ1-1; 10 nucleotides match TRBD1. Germline assignment: CDR1 SGHVS and CDR2 FQNEAQ. V dropped 4 bases and J dropped 5; count of bases not matched to a gene: 10. This CDR3 is 16 amino acids long. CDR3 in DNA: TGTGCCAGCAGCTCACGGACAGGGGGTAGTAGTACTGAAGCTTTCTTT. This codes for CASSSRTGGSSTEAFF. Looking up the rest from reference TRBV7-8 and TRBJ1-1 gives the full variable domain: GAGVSQSPRYKVAKRGQDVALRCDPISGHVSLFWYQQALGQGPEFLTYFQNEAQLDKSGLPSDRFFAERPEGSVSTLKIQRTQQEDSAVYLCASSSRTGGSSTEAFFGQGTRLTVV.

The CDR3, as DNA: TGTGCCAGCAGCTCCTTCCGGGACAGGGTTACCGGGGAGCTGTTTTTT. Translating gives CASSSFRDRVTGELFF. J is TRBJ2-2 and V is TRBV7-3; 9 bases match TRBD1. In germline, CDR1 is SGHTA, CDR2 FQGTGA. The V segment lost 4 bases and the J segment 5 bases; nucleotides outside the gene matches: 8. This CDR3 is 16 amino acids long.

This chain connects TRBV29-1 to TRBJ1-2, with 7 positions matching TRBD1. The junction had 14 bases not matched to a gene; V was cut back by 5 bases and J by 14 bases. The CDR3 is made up of 12 amino acids. Germline loops: CDR1 SQVTM, CDR2 ANQGSEA. As DNA, the CDR3 is TGCAGCGTTTTCACCGGACAGGCCGAGGGGACCTTC. Residues: CSVFTGQAEGTF.

V and J are TRBV5-4 and TRBJ1-1; perhaps TRBD1 as D (6 bases). Trimming took 4 bases from V and 5 from J, leaving 18 bases between them. This CDR3 contains 15 residues. The germline CDR1 and CDR2 sequences are SGHNT and YYREEE (reference sequence). In nucleotides, the CDR3 is TGTGCCAGCAGCCCGACCGGACAGATAGGGACTGAAGCTTTCTTT. It encodes CASSPTGQIGTEAFF.

This rearrangement joins TRBV10-3 to TRBJ2-7; 7 bases align to TRBD1. From germline, CDR1 is ENHRY and CDR2 SYGVKD. Trimming took 10 bases from V and 0 from J; bases not matched to a gene: 3. This CDR3 has 12 residues. The CDR3 reads CATRDSSYEQYF. CDR3 DNA: TGTGCCACCAGGGACAGCTCCTACGAGCAGTACTTC.

The rearrangement links TRBV30 to TRBJ2-1, with 8 bases that match TRBD1. Germline V gene lookup returns CDR1 GTSNPN and CDR2 SVGIG (reference sequence). The CDR3 is made up of 13 amino acids. The V segment lost 4 bases and the J segment 4 bases; nucleotides outside the gene matches: 3. This chain's CDR3 is CAWTTGDYNEQFF. Here the CDR3 DNA reads TGTGCCTGGACGACAGGGGATTACAATGAGCAGTTCTTC.

The chain carries TRBV7-8 and TRBJ1-1; TRBD1 might be the D (6 bases). CDR1 SGHVS and CDR2 FQNEAQ come from the germline V gene. With 5 bases removed from V and 1 base from J, the gap between germline ends came to 11 bases. The CDR3 is 14 residues long. CDR3 sequence: CASSLQGRNTEAFF. CDR3 nucleotide sequence: TGTGCCAGCAGCCTCCAGGGGCGGAACACTGAAGCTTTCTTT.

The chain links TRBV5-1 to TRBJ1-2; TRBD1 aligns across 9 bases. The germline V gene has CDR1 SGHRS and CDR2 YFSETQ. The CDR3 runs 13 residues. Germline trimming cut 3 bases from V and 4 bases from J; bases unmatched to any gene: 1. CDR3 DNA: TGCGCCAGCAGCTCGGGACAGGGCTATGGCTACACCTTC. It specifies CASSSGQGYGYTF.

This clone appeared a single time. The chain employs TRBV6-2 or TRBV6-3 and TRBJ1-2, with a tentative D call TRBD1 (5 bases). Germline V gene lookup returns CDR1 MNHEY and CDR2 SVGEGT. V lost 6 bases to trimming and J lost 2 bases, with 13 bases between them. This CDR3 contains 14 residues. CDR3 protein: CASSGTGRNYGYTF. Here the CDR3 DNA reads TGTGCCAGCAGCGGGACCGGGAGGAACTATGGCTACACCTTC.

The V and J genes are TRBV9 and TRBJ1-1; 8 bases line up with TRBD1. Germline values: CDR1 SGDLS, CDR2 YYNGEE. V dropped 0 bases and J dropped 8; count of bases not matched to a gene: 6. The CDR3 spans 14 residues. CDR3 nucleotides: TGTGCCAGCAGCGTAGGGAACAGGGGGGTGGAAGCTTTCTTT. Translation: CASSVGNRGVEAFF.

The chain uses TRBV2 and TRBJ1-1; D possibly corresponds to TRBD1 (6 bases). Germline assignment: CDR1 SNHLY and CDR2 FYNNEI. The CDR3 sequence is 13 residues long. Trimming took off 8 bases at V and 0 bases at J, with 10 bases between the two ends. The CDR3 sequence is CASGGQMNTEAFF. In nucleotides, the CDR3 is TGTGCCAGCGGAGGACAGATGAACACTGAAGCTTTCTTT.